The 17 T cell receptor beta chains reported below all come from one sample, sequenced in a study of blood T cell repertoires in COVID-19 (TCRdb year 2020). The receptor library was made with the immunoSEQ multiplex PCR assay. What TCRdb holds here is the immuneACCESS table cut down to in-frame rearrangements. Part of the clones is not present; checked against another copy, under half of the missing clones reflect an unresolved V gene, and the others are unexplained. This sample gives about 220,000 clones in total; 88% of them show up just once. The ten largest clones take up 2.6% of the sample. Sequenced: PBMCs or T cells enriched from blood (not recorded which). The receptors come from a woman in her 30s who had recovered from COVID-19.

This clone has just one count. The chain joins TRBV19 to TRBJ2-5; weak D call: TRBD1 (6 bases). The CDR3 runs 14 residues. The germline CDR1 and CDR2 sequences are LNHDA and SQIVND (reference sequence). V was pared by 3 bases and J by 2 bases, with 10 bases between. The CDR3 region has the DNA TGTGCCAGTAGTATCTATAGGGGGCAAGAGACCCAGTACTTC. Translated, it gives CASSIYRGQETQYF. The entire variable domain, with the rest obtained from reference TRBV19 and TRBJ2-5, is as follows: DGGITQSPKYLFRKEGQNVTLSCEQNLNHDAMYWYRQDPGQGLRLIYYSQIVNDFQKGDIAEGYSVSREKKESFPLTVTSAQKNPTAFYLCASSIYRGQETQYFGPGTRLLVL.

This clone was found once. The rearrangement joins TRBV11-2 to TRBJ1-3; perhaps TRBD1 as D (5 bases). V lost 3 bases, J lost 2 bases, and 8 bases lay in between. CDR3 size: 14 residues. Germline lookup yields CDR1 SGHAT and CDR2 FQNNGV. The CDR3: CASSFGRAGNTIYF. The CDR3 DNA is TGTGCCAGCAGCTTTGGCAGGGCTGGAAACACCATATATTTT.

The rearrangement uses TRBV4-3 and TRBJ2-5; a weak D match, TRBD2 (5 bases). Looked up from germline, CDR1 is LGHNA and CDR2 is YSLEER. V lost 0 bases and J 7 bases, leaving 15 bases between the germline ends. The CDR3 sequence is 15 residues long. The CDR3 region is CASSQDPRGYGTQYF. The CDR3 coding sequence is TGCGCCAGCAGCCAAGATCCGCGCGGGTACGGGACCCAGTACTTC.

J is TRBJ1-6 and V is TRBV2, with D perhaps TRBD1 (5 bases). The germline CDR1 and CDR2 sequences are SNHLY and FYNNEI. Trimming took off 3 bases at V and 2 bases at J, with 11 bases between the two ends. This CDR3 region has 16 residues. CDR3 nucleotide sequence: TGTGCCAGCAGTGATGGTGGAGGGGCCTATAATTCACCCCTCCACTTT. Its protein is CASSDGGGAYNSPLHF. Together with reference TRBV2 and TRBJ1-6, the CDR3 gives the full variable domain: EPEVTQTPSHQVTQMGQEVILRCVPISNHLYFYWYRQILGQKVEFLVSFYNNEISEKSEIFDDQFSVERPDGSNFTLKIRSTKLEDSAMYFCASSDGGGAYNSPLHFGNGTRLTVT.

The J gene is TRBJ2-7, the V gene TRBV5-6; unclear D gene. This CDR3 has 13 amino acids. The germline V gene encodes CDR1 SGHDT and CDR2 YYEEEE. Trimming left V 2 bases short and J 2 bases short, with 8 bases between. The CDR3 DNA reads as TGTGCCAGCAGCTTAGCTAGTACCTACGAGCAGTACTTC. This encodes CASSLASTYEQYF. Drawing the rest from reference TRBV5-6 and TRBJ2-7, the complete variable domain is DAGVTQSPTHLIKTRGQQVTLRCSPKSGHDTVSWYQQALGQGPQFIFQYYEEEERQRGNFPDRFSGHQFPNYSSELNVNALLLGDSALYLCASSLASTYEQYFGPGTRLTVT.

This clone came up many times. The chain carries TRBV28 and TRBJ1-1, with no clear D. The CDR3 sequence is 15 residues long. The germline gives CDR1 MDHEN, CDR2 SYDVKM. V was trimmed by 2 bases and J by 4 bases, leaving 14 bases between them. CDR3 loop: CASSLASGGSTEAFF. The CDR3 nucleotides read TGTGCCAGCAGTTTAGCCTCAGGAGGAAGCACTGAAGCTTTCTTT.

This sequence joins TRBV4-3 and TRBJ1-2, with 10 bases matching TRBD1. The CDR3 extends over 15 amino acids. V shed 3 bases and J 0 bases; nucleotides not matched to a gene: 1. Germline V lookup: CDR1 LGHNA, CDR2 YSLEER. CDR3 in DNA: TGCGCCAGCAGCCAGGGACAGGGGCCTAACTATGGCTACACCTTC. Its translation: CASSQGQGPNYGYTF.

The V call is TRBV11-2, the J call TRBJ1-2; D call uncertain. Germline CDR1 and CDR2: SGHAT and FQNNGV. V shed 3 bases and J shed 2 bases, with 10 bases lying between them. The CDR3 extends over 14 amino acids. The CDR3 DNA reads as TGTGCCAGCAGCTTTGGAGGAGCAAACTATGGCTACACCTTC. The encoded protein is CASSFGGANYGYTF. Complete variable domain (other parts from reference TRBV11-2 and TRBJ1-2): EAGVAQSPRYKIIEKRQSVAFWCNPISGHATLYWYQQILGQGPKLLIQFQNNGVVDDSQLPKDRFSAERLKGVDSTLKIQPAKLEDSAVYLCASSFGGANYGYTFGSGTRLTVV.

V usage is TRBV7-9 and J usage is TRBJ1-2; D unclear. Germline-derived CDR1 and CDR2 are SEHNR and FQNEAQ (reference sequence). CDR3 length: 11 residues. V lost 5 bases and J lost 7, with 8 bases in between. The CDR3 spells CASSLYGGYTF. The CDR3 coding sequence is TGTGCCAGCAGCCTGTACGGTGGCTACACCTTC.

This clone was observed a few times. Distinct nucleotide sequences in the sample also encode this CDR3. This chain joins TRBV6-2 or TRBV6-3 and TRBJ1-5; no clear D gene. The CDR3 consists of 13 residues. Germline V gene lookup returns CDR1 MNHEY and CDR2 SVGEGT. V was pared by 5 bases and J by 2 bases, with 7 bases between. The CDR3 coding sequence is TGTGCCAGCAGTCGCGGTGGCAATCAGCCCCAGCATTTT. This sequence encodes CASSRGGNQPQHF.

This clone has only a few counts. The gene calls are TRBV9 and TRBJ1-5, with 7 bases matching TRBD1. J was trimmed by 9 bases and V by 3 bases; bases with no gene match: 9. Looked up from germline, CDR1 is SGDLS and CDR2 is YYNGEE. The CDR3 is 14 amino acids. In DNA form, the CDR3 reads TGTGCCAGCAGCGCCGGAGGGGGCGAGGGGCCCCAGCATTTT. Its translation: CASSAGGGEGPQHF.

This clone was counted a few times. This sequence joins TRBV5-4 and TRBJ2-7, with 12 bases identical to TRBD1. Germline lookup yields CDR1 SGHNT and CDR2 YYREEE (reference sequence). The CDR3 covers 14 residues. V lost 3 bases to trimming and J lost 5 bases; unmatched junction nucleotides: 3. The CDR3 nucleotides are TGTGCCAGCAGCTCGGGACAGGGGGCACACGAGCAGTACTTC. Translating gives CASSSGQGAHEQYF. Full variable domain (rest looked up from reference TRBV5-4 and TRBJ2-7): ETGVTQSPTHLIKTRGQQVTLRCSSQSGHNTVSWYQQALGQGPQFIFQYYREEENGRGNFPPRFSGLQFPNYSSELNVNALELDDSALYLCASSSGQGAHEQYFGPGTRLTVT.

The chain carries TRBV6-5 and TRBJ1-2; D not resolved. The V gene lost 6 bases and the J gene lost 1 base, with 12 bases spanning the gap. In germline, CDR1 is MNHEY, CDR2 SVGAGI. The CDR3 spans 14 residues. The CDR3 loop is CASSLSGFNYGYTF. The DNA for the CDR3 is TGTGCCAGCAGCCTAAGCGGGTTTAACTATGGCTACACCTTC.

The genes are TRBV7-6 and TRBJ2-2, with 7 bases lining up with TRBD1. Germline-derived CDR1 and CDR2 are SGHVS and FNYEAQ. The V gene end was trimmed by 5 bases and the J gene end by 4 bases; junction bases not matched to a gene: 4. The length of the CDR3 is 14 residues. The CDR3 DNA sequence: TGTGCCAGCAGCCCGACAGGGATCACCGGGGAGCTGTTTTTT. Translating gives CASSPTGITGELFF.

CDR3 sequence reads: CASSDRGRLNIQYF. CDR3 nucleotides: TGTGCCAGCAGCGACAGGGGGCGCTTAAACATTCAGTACTTC. The rearrangement uses TRBV6-2 or TRBV6-3 and TRBJ2-4, with TRBD1 identical over 10 bases. Germline assignment: CDR1 MNHEY and CDR2 SVGEGT. Germline trimming cut 6 bases from V and 6 bases from J; bases unmatched to any gene: 5. The length of the CDR3 is 14 residues.

This clone was recorded a few times. This chain joins TRBV25-1 and TRBJ1-6; 9 bases line up with TRBD1. V lost 7 bases to trimming and J lost 5 bases; unmatched junction nucleotides: 3. The CDR3 totals 14 residues. Looked up from germline, CDR1 is MGHDK and CDR2 is SYGVNS. The CDR3 here is CASNGDRDNSPLHF. The DNA of the CDR3 is TGTGCCAGCAACGGGGACAGGGATAATTCACCCCTCCACTTT.

The chain links TRBV3-1 (or the pseudogene TRBV3-2) to TRBJ1-3; no clear D gene. The V and J ends lost 6 bases and 0 bases respectively, with 9 bases between them. Germline lookup yields CDR1 LGHDT and CDR2 YNNKEL (reference sequence). This CDR3 is 14 amino acids long. The DNA of the CDR3 is TGTGCCAGCAGTCTATCAATCTCTGGAAACACCATATATTTT. This translates into CASSLSISGNTIYF.